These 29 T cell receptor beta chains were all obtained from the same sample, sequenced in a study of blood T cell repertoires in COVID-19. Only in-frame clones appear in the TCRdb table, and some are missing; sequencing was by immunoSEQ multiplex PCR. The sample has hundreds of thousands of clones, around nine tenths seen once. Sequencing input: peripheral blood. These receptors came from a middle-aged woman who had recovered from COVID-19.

In DNA form, the CDR3 reads TGTGCCTGGAGTGTCGGTGGTGCGCAGTTCTTC. Its protein product is CAWSVGGAQFF. The chain recombines TRBV30 with TRBJ2-1; D is undetermined. The CDR3 covers 11 residues. V lost 0 bases, J lost 12 bases, and 9 bases lay in between. Germline CDR1 and CDR2: GTSNPN and SVGIG (reference sequence).

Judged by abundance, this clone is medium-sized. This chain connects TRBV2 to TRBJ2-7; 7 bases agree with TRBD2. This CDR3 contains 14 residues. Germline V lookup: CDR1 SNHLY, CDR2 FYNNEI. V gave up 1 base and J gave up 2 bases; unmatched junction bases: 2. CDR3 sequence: CASSEVGLAYEQYF. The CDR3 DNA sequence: TGTGCCAGCAGTGAAGTAGGACTAGCCTACGAGCAGTACTTC.

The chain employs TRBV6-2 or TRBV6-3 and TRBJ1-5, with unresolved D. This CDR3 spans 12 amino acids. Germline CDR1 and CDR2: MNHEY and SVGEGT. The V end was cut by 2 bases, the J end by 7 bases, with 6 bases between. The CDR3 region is CASSYPPQPQHF. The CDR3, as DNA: TGTGCCAGCAGTTACCCCCCACAGCCCCAGCATTTT.

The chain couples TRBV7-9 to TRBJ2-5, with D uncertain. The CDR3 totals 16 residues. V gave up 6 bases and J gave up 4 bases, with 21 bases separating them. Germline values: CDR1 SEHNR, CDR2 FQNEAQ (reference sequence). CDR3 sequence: CASSFIPSKAGETQYF. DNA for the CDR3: TGTGCCAGCAGTTTCATACCATCCAAAGCAGGAGAGACCCAGTACTTC.

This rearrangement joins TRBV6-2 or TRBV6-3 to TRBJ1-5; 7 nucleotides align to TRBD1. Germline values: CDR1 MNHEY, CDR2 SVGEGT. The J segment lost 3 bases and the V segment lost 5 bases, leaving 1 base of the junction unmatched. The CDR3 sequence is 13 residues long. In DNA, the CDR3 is TGTGCCAGCAGTGACAGGGACAATCAGCCCCAGCATTTT. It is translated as CASSDRDNQPQHF.

The CDR3 is CASSVTGGHSYNEQFF. The DNA of the CDR3 is TGTGCCAGCAGCGTAACGGGGGGCCACTCCTACAATGAGCAGTTCTTC. J is TRBJ2-1 and V is TRBV6-2 or TRBV6-3; weak D call: TRBD2 (7 bases). The CDR3 covers 16 residues. The V gene's germline CDR1 is MNHEY and CDR2 SVGEGT. The V gene lost 6 bases and the J gene lost 0 bases, with 15 bases spanning the gap.

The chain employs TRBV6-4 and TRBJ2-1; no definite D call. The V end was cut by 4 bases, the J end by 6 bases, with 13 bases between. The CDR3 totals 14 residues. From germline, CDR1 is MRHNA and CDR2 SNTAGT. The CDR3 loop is CASSVEVASNEQFF. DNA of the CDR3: TGTGCCAGCAGTGTAGAGGTAGCAAGCAATGAGCAGTTCTTC.

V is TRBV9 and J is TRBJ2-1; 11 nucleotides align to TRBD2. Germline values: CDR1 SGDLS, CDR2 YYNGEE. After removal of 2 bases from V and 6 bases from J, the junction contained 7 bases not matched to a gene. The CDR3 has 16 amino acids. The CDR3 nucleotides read TGTGCCAGCAGCGTCAGGACTAGCGGGTTCGGCAATGAGCAGTTCTTC. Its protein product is CASSVRTSGFGNEQFF. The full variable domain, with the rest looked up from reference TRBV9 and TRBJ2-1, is DSGVTQTPKHLITATGQRVTLRCSPRSGDLSVYWYQQSLDQGLQFLIQYYNGEERAKGNILERFSAQQFPDLHSELNLSSLELGDSALYFCASSVRTSGFGNEQFFGPGTRLTVL.

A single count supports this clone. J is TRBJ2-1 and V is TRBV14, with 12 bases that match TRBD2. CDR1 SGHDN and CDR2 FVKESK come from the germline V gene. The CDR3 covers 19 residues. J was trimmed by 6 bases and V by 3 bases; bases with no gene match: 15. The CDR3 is CASSHLSLAGGPPVNEQFF. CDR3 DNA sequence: TGTGCCAGCAGCCACCTCTCACTAGCGGGGGGCCCTCCTGTCAATGAGCAGTTCTTC. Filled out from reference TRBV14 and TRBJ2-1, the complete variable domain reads EAGVTQFPSHSVIEKGQTVTLRCDPISGHDNLYWYRRVMGKEIKFLLHFVKESKQDESGMPNNRFLAERTGGTYSTLKVQPAELEDSGVYFCASSHLSLAGGPPVNEQFFGPGTRLTVL.

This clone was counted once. The CDR3 reads CASSFRDFTDTQYF. The CDR3 DNA follows: TGTGCCAGCAGTTTTCGGGACTTCACAGATACGCAGTATTTT. This chain links TRBV27 with TRBJ2-3; D may be TRBD2 (6 bases). Deletions cut 3 bases from V and 2 bases from J, with 9 bases between. CDR3 length: 14 residues. In germline, CDR1 is MNHEY, CDR2 SMNVEV (reference sequence).

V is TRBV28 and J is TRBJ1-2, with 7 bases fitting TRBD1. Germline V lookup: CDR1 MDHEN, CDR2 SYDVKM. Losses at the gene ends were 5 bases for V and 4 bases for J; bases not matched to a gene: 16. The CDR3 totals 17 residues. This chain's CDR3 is CASSAKGAQTRGYGYTF. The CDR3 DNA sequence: TGTGCCAGCAGTGCCAAGGGGGCTCAGACCCGAGGCTATGGCTACACCTTC.

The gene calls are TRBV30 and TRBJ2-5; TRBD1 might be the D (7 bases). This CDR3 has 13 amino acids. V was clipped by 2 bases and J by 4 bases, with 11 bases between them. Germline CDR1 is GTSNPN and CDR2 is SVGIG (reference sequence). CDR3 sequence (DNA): TGTGCCTGGAGTCGGAGGGGGCGAGAGACCCAGTACTTC. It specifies CAWSRRGRETQYF.

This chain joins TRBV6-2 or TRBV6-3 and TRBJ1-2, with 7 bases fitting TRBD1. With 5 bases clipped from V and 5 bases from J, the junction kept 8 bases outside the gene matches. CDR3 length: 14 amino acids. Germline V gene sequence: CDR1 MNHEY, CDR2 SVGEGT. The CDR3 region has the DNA TGTGCCAGCAGTACCCCGGGACAGTCATATGGCTACACCTTC. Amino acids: CASSTPGQSYGYTF.

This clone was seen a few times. CDR3 residues: CASSQDRKSGNPSGANVLTF. The CDR3 nucleotides read TGTGCCAGCAGCCAAGATAGGAAAAGCGGGAATCCCTCTGGGGCCAACGTCCTGACTTTC. The rearrangement links TRBV14 to TRBJ2-6; 7 nucleotides align to TRBD2. CDR3 length equals 20 residues. The V and J ends lost 0 bases and 0 bases, in that order; junction bases with no gene match: 11. Germline CDR1 SGHDN, CDR2 FVKESK.

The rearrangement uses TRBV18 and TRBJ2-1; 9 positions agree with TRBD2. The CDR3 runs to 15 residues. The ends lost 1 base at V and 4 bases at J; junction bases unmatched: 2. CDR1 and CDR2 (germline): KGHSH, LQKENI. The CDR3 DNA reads TGTGCCAGCTCACCACAGACTAGCGGTTACAATGAGCAGTTCTTC. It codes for CASSPQTSGYNEQFF. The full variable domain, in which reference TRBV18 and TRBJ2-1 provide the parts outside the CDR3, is NAGVMQNPRHLVRRRGQEARLRCSPMKGHSHVYWYRQLPEEGLKFMVYLQKENIIDESGMPKERFSAEFPKEGPSILRIQQVVRGDSAAYFCASSPQTSGYNEQFFGPGTRLTVL.

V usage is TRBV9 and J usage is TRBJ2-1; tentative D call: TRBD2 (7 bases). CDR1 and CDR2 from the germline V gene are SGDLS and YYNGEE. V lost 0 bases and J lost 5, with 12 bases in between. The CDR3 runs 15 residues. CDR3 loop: CASSVEGGPHNEQFF. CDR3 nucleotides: TGTGCCAGCAGCGTAGAGGGGGGGCCCCACAATGAGCAGTTCTTC. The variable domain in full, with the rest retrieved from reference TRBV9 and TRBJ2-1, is DSGVTQTPKHLITATGQRVTLRCSPRSGDLSVYWYQQSLDQGLQFLIQYYNGEERAKGNILERFSAQQFPDLHSELNLSSLELGDSALYFCASSVEGGPHNEQFFGPGTRLTVL.

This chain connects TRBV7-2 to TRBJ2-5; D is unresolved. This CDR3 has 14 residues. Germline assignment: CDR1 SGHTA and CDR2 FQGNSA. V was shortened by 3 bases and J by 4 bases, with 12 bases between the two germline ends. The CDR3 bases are TGTGCCAGCAGCTTGTCGAACTCCCTAGAGACCCAGTACTTC. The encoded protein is CASSLSNSLETQYF. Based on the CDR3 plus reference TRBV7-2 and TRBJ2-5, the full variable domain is GAGVSQSPSNKVTEKGKDVELRCDPISGHTALYWYRQSLGQGLEFLIYFQGNSAPDKSGLPSDRFSAERTGGSVSTLTIQRTQQEDSAVYLCASSLSNSLETQYFGPGTRLLVL.

CDR3 bases: TGTGCCAGCACGCCGACGGACTTTAGCCCGCAGTTCTTC. Residues: CASTPTDFSPQFF. V is TRBV19 and J is TRBJ2-1; D may be TRBD2 (5 bases). There are 13 residues in the CDR3. Trimming took 9 bases from V and 12 from J, leaving 21 bases between them. CDR1 and CDR2 (germline): LNHDA, SQIVND (reference sequence).

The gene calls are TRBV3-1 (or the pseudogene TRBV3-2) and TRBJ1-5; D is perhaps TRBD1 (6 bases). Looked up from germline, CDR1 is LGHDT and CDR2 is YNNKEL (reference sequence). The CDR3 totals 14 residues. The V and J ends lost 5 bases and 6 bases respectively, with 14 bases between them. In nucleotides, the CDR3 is TGTGCCAGCAGCATACAGGGAAGTCGTCAGCCCCAGCATTTT. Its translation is CASSIQGSRQPQHF.

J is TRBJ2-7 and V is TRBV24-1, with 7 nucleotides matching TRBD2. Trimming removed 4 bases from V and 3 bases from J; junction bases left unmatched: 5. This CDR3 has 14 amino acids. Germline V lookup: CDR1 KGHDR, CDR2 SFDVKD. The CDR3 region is CATSEAGEIYEQYF. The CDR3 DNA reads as TGTGCCACCAGTGAGGCGGGAGAGATCTACGAGCAGTACTTC.

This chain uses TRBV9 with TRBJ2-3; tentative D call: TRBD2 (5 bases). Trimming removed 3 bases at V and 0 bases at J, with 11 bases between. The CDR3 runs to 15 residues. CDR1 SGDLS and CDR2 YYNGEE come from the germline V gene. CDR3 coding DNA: TGTGCCAGCAGCGCCAGACTAACTAGCACAGATACGCAGTATTTT. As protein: CASSARLTSTDTQYF.

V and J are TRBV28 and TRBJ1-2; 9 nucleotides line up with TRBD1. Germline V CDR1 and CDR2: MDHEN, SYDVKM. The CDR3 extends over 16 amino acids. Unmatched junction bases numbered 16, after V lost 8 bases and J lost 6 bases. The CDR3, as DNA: TGTGCCAGCCAAGAGGGAGGACAGGGGTTTTTTGATGGCTACACCTTC. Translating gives CASQEGGQGFFDGYTF.

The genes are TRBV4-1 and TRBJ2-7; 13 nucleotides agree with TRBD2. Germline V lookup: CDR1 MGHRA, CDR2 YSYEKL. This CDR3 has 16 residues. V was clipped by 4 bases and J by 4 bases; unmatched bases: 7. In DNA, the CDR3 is TGCGCCAGCAGCCCCAGACTAGCGGGAGGATATTACGAGCAGTACTTC. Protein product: CASSPRLAGGYYEQYF.

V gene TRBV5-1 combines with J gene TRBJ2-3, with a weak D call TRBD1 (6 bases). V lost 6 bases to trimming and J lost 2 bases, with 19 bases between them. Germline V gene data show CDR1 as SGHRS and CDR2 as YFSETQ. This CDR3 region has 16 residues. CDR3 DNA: TGCGCCAGCACCCCCGGGAACAGGGCAAACACAGATACGCAGTATTTT. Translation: CASTPGNRANTDTQYF.

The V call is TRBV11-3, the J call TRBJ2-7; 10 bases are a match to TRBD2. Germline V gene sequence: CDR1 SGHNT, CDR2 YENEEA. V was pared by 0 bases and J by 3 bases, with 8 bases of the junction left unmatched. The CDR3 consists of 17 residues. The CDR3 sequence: CASSLDDSGLADYEQYF. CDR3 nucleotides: TGTGCCAGCAGCTTAGATGATTCCGGACTAGCGGACTACGAGCAGTACTTC.

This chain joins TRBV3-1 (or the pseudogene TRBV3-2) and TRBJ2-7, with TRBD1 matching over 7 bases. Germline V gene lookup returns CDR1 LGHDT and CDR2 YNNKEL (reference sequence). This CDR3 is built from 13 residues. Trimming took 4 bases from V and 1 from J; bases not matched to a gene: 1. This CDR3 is CASSLDRSYEQYF. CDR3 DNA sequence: TGTGCCAGCAGCCTGGACAGGTCCTACGAGCAGTACTTC.

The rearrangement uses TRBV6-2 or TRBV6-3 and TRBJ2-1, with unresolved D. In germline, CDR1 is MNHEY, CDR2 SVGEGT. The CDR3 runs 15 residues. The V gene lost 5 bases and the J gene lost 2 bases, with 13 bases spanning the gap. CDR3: CASSRSERTYNEQFF. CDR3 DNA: TGTGCCAGCAGTCGGAGCGAACGCACCTACAATGAGCAGTTCTTC.

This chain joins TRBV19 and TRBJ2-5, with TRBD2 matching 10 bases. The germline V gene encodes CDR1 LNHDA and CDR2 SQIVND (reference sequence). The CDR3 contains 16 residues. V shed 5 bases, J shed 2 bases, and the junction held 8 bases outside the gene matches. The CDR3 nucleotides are TGTGCCAGTAGTGAGGGGGCTAGCGGGGGTCAAGAGACCCAGTACTTC. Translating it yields CASSEGASGGQETQYF.

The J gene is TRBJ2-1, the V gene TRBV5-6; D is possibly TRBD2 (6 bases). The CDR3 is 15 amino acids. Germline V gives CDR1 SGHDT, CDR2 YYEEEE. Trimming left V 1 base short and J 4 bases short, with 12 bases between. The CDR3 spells CASSLWVLAYNEQFF. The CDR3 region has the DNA TGTGCCAGCAGCTTGTGGGTCCTAGCGTACAATGAGCAGTTCTTC.